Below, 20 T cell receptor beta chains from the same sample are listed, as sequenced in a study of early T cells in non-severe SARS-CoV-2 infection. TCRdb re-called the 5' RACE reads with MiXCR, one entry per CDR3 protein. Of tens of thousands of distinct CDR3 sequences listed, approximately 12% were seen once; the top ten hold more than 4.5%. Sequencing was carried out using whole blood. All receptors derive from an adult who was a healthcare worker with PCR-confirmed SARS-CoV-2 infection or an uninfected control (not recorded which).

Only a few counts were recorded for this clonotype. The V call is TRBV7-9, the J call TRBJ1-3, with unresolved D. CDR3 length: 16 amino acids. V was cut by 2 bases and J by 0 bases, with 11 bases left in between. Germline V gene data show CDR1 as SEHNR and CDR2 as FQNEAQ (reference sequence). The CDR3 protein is CASSLRNSPSGNTIYF. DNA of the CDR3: TGTGCCAGCAGCTTAAGAAACAGTCCCTCTGGAAACACCATATATTTT.

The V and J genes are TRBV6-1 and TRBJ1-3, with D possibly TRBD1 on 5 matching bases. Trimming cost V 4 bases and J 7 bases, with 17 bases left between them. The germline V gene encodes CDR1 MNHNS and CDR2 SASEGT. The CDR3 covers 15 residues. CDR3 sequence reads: CASSVGSSGTNTIYF. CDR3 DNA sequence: TGTGCCAGCAGTGTGGGCTCGTCGGGGACGAACACCATATATTTT.

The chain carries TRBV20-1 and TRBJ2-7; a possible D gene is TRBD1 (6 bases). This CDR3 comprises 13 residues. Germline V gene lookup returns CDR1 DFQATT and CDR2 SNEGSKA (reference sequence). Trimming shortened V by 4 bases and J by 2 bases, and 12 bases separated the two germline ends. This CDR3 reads CSATRDTAYEQYF. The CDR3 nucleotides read TGCAGTGCTACCCGGGACACCGCCTACGAGCAGTACTTC.

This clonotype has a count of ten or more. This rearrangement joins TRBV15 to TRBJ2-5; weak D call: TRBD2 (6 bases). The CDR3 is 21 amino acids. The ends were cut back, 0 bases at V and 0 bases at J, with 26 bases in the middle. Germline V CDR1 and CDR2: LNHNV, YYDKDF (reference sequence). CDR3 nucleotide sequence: TGTGCCACCAGCAGAGACCTACTGAGTTCACGGCGGCGGGGCCACCAAGAGACCCAGTACTTC. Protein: CATSRDLLSSRRRGHQETQYF. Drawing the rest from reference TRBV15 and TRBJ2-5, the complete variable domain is DAMVIQNPRYQVTQFGKPVTLSCSQTLNHNVMYWYQQKSSQAPKLLFHYYDKDFNNEADTPDNFQSRRPNTSFCFLDIRSPGLGDTAMYLCATSRDLLSSRRRGHQETQYFGPGTRLLVL.

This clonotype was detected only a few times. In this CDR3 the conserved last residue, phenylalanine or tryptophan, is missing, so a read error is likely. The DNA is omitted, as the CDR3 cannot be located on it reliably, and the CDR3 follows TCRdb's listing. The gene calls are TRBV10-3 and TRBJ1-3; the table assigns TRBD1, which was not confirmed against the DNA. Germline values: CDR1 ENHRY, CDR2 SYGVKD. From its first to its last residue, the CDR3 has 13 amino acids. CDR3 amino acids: CAISDNSDQGVFS.

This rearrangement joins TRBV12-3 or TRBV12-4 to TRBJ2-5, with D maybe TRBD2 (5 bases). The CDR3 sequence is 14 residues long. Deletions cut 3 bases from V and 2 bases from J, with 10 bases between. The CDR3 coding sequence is TGTGCCAGCAGTTTGGGGAGCCTACAAGAGACCCAGTACTTC. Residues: CASSLGSLQETQYF.

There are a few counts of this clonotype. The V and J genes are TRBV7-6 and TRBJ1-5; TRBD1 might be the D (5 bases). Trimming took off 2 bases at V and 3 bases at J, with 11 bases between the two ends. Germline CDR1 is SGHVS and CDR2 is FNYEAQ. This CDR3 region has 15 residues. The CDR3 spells CASSLYQGNNQPQHF. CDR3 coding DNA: TGTGCCAGCAGCTTATACCAGGGTAACAATCAGCCCCAGCATTTT.

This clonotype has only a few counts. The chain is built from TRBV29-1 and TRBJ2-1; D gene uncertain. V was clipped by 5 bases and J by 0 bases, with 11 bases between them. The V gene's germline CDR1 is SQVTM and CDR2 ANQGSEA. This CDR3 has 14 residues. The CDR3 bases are TGCAGCGTTAAACGGTCGATCTCCTACAATGAGCAGTTCTTC. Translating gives CSVKRSISYNEQFF.

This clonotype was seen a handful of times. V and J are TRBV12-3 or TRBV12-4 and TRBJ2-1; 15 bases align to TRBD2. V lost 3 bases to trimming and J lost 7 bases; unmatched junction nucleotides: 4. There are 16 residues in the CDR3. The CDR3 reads CASSFRTSGGANEQFF. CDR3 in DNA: TGTGCCAGCAGTTTCCGGACTAGCGGGGGGGCAAATGAGCAGTTCTTC.

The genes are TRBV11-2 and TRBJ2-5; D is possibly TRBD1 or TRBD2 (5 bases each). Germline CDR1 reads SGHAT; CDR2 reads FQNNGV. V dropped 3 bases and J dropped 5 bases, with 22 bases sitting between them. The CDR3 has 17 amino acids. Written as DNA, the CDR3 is TGTGCCAGCAGCTTTCAGGCTGGGACCGGGCAGAGGGAGACCCAGTACTTC. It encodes CASSFQAGTGQRETQYF.

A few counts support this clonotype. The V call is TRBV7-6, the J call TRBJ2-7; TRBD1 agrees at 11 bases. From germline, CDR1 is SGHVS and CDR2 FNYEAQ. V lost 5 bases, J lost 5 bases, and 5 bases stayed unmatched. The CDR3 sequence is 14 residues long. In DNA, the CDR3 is TGTGCCAGCAGCCAAGGACAGGGGGCGAACGAGCAGTACTTC. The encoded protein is CASSQGQGANEQYF.

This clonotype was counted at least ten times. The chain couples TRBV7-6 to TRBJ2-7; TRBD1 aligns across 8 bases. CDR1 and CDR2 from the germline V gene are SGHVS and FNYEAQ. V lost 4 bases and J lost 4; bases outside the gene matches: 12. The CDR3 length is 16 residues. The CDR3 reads CASSSRAGTGIYEQYF. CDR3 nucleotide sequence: TGTGCCAGCAGCTCCCGGGCCGGGACAGGAATTTACGAGCAGTACTTC.

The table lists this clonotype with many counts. CDR3 region: CASSSSGQGISEAFF. In DNA form, the CDR3 reads TGTGCCAGCAGCTCCTCCGGACAGGGAATTTCTGAAGCTTTCTTT. This rearrangement joins TRBV7-3 to TRBJ1-1; 8 nucleotides agree with TRBD1. This CDR3 is 15 amino acids long. CDR1 is SGHTA, CDR2 FQGTGA, per germline. V lost 4 bases to trimming and J lost 6 bases; unmatched junction nucleotides: 10. Full variable domain (missing parts from reference TRBV7-3 and TRBJ1-1): GAGVSQTPSNKVTEKGKYVELRCDPISGHTALYWYRQSLGQGPEFLIYFQGTGAADDSGLPNDRFFAVRPEGSVSTLKIQRTERGDSAVYLCASSSSGQGISEAFFGQGTRLTVV.

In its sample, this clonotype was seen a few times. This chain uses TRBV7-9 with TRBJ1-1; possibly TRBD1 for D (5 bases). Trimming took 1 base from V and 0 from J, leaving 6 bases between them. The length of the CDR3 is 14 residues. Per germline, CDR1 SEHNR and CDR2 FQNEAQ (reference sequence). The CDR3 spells CASSLGQLNTEAFF. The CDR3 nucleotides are TGTGCCAGCAGCTTAGGACAGCTGAACACTGAAGCTTTCTTT.

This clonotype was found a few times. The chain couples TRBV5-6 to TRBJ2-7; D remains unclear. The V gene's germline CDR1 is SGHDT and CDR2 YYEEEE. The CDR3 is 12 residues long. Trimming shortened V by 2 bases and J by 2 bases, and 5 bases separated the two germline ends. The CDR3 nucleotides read TGTGCCAGCAGCTTCGGAGCCTACGAGCAGTACTTC. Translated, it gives CASSFGAYEQYF.

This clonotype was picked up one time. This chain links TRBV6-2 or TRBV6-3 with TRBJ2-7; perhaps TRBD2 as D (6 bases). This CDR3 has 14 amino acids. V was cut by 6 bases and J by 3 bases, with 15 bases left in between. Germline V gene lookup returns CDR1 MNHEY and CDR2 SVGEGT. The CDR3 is CASSPQGGFYEQYF. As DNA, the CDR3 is TGTGCCAGCAGCCCCCAGGGAGGTTTCTACGAGCAGTACTTC.

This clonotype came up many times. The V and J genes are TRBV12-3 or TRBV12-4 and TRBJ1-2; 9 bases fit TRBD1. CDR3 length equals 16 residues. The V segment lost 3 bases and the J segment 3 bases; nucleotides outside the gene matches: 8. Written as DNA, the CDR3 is TGTGCCAGCAGTTTGGAGGACAGGGGTCGGGACTATGGCTACACCTTC. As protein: CASSLEDRGRDYGYTF.

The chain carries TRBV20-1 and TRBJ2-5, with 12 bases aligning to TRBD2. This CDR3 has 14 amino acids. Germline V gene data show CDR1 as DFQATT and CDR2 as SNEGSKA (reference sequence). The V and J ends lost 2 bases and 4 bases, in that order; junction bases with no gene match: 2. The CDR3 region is CSARLAGGRETQYF. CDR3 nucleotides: TGCAGTGCTAGACTAGCGGGGGGGAGAGAGACCCAGTACTTC.

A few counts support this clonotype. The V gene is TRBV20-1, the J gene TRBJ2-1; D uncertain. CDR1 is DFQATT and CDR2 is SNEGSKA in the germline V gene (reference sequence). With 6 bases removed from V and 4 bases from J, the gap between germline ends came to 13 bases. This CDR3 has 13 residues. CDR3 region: CSALGIEYNEQFF. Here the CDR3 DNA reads TGCAGTGCCCTCGGCATCGAATACAATGAGCAGTTCTTC.

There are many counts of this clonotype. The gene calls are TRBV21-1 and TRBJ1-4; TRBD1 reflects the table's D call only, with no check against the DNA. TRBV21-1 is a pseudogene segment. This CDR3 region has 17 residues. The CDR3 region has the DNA TGTGCCAGCAGCACCCTTACCCTTCAGGGTCGCAATGAAAAACTGTTTTTT. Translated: CASSTLTLQGRNEKLFF.